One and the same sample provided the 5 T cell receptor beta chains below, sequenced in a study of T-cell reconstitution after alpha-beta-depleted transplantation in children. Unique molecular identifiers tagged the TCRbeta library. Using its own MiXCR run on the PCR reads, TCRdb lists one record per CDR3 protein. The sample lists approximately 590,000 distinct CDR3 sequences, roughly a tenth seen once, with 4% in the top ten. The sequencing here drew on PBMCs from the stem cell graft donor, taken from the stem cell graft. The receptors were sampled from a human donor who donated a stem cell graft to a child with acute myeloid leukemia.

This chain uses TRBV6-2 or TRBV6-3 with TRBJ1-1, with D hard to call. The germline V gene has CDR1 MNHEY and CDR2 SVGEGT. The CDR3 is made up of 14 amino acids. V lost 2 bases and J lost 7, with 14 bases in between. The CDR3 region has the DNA TGTGCCAGCAGTTACCAATGGACGATAGGTGAAGCTTTCTTT. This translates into CASSYQWTIGEAFF.

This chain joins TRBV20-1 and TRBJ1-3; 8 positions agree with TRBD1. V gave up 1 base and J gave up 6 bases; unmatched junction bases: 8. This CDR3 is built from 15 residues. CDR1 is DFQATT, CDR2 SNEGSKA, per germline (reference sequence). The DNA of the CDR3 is TGCAGTGCTAGAGTACCAGGGGGCGCACCAAACACCATATATTTT. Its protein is CSARVPGGAPNTIYF.

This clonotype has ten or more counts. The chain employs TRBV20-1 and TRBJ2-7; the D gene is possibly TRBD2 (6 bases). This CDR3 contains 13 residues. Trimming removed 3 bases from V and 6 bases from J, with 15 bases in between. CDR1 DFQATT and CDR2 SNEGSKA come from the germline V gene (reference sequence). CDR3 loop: CSASGVAVLEQYF. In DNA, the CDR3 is TGCAGTGCTAGTGGAGTAGCGGTCCTCGAGCAGTACTTC.

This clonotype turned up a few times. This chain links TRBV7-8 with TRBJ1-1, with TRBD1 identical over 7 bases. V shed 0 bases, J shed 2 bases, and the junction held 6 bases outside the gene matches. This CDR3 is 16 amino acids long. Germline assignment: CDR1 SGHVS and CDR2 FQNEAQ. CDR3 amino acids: CASSLASDRVNTEAFF. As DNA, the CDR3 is TGTGCCAGCAGCTTAGCTTCCGACAGGGTTAACACTGAAGCTTTCTTT.

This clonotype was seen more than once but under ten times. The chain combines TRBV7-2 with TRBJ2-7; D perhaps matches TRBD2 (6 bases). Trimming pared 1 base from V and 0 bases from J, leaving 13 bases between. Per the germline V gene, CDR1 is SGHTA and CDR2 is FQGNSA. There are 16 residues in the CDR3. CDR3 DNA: TGTGCCAGCAGCTTAGTTTCCGGGGGAAGCTCCTACGAGCAGTACTTC. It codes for CASSLVSGGSSYEQYF. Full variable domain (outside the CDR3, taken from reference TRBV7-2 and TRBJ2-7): GAGVSQSPSNKVTEKGKDVELRCDPISGHTALYWYRQSLGQGLEFLIYFQGNSAPDKSGLPSDRFSAERTGGSVSTLTIQRTQQEDSAVYLCASSLVSGGSSYEQYFGPGTRLTVT.